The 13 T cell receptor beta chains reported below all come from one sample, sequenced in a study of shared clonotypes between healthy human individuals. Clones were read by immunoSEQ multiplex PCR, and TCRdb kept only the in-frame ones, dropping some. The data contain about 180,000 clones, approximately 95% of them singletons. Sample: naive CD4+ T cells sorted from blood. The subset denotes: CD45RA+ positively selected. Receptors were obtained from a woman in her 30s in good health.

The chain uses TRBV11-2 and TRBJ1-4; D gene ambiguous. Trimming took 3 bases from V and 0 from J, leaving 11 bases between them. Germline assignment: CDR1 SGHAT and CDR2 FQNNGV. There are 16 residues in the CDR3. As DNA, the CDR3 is TGTGCCAGCAGCTTTAAGGGATTCACAACTAATGAAAAACTGTTTTTT. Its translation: CASSFKGFTTNEKLFF.

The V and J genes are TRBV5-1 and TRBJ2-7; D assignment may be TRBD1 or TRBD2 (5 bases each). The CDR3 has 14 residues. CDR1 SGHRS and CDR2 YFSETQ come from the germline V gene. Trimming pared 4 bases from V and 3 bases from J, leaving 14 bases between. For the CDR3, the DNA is TGCGCCAGCAGCGGGACCGGACCGAGCTACGAGCAGTACTTC. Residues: CASSGTGPSYEQYF.

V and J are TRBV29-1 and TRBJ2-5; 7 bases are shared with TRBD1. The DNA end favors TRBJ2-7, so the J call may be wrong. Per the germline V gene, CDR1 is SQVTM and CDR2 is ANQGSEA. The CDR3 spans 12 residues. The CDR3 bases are TGCAGCGCAAGGGACAGAGCATACGAGCAGTACTTC. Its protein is CSARDRAYEQYF.

The CDR3 sequence is CASRLALRQVAYEQYF. The CDR3 DNA follows: TGTGCAAGTCGCTTAGCGTTGAGACAGGTTGCCTACGAGCAGTACTTC. The V gene is TRBV12-2, the J gene TRBJ2-7; the table's D call TRBD1 went unverified against the DNA. TRBV12-2 is listed as a pseudogene. CDR3 size: 16 residues.

This CDR3 is CASSGLAGRYEQYF. The CDR3 DNA reads TGTGCCAGCAGCGGACTAGCGGGAAGGTACGAGCAGTACTTC. This sequence joins TRBV27 and TRBJ2-7, with 12 bases fitting TRBD2. Germline V gives CDR1 MNHEY, CDR2 SMNVEV (reference sequence). V gave up 6 bases and J gave up 4 bases; unmatched junction bases: 4. There are 14 residues in the CDR3.

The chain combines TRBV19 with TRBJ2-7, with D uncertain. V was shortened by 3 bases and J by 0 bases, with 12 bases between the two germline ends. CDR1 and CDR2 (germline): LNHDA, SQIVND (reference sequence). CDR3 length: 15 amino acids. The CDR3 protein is CASSIGRSSSYEQYF. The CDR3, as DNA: TGTGCCAGTAGTATCGGGCGCTCGAGCTCCTACGAGCAGTACTTC.

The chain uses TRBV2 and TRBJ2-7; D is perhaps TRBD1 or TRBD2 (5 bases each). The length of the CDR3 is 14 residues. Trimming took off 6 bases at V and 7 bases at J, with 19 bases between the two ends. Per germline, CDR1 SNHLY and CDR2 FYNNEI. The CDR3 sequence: CASRTGTASWEQYF. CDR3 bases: TGTGCCAGCAGGACGGGGACGGCGTCCTGGGAGCAGTACTTC.

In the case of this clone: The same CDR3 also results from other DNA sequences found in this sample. CDR3 region: CASSRQGRNTEAFF. CDR3 DNA: TGCGCCAGCAGCCGACAGGGACGGAACACTGAAGCTTTCTTT. The V gene is TRBV5-1, the J gene TRBJ1-1; 7 bases align to TRBD1. The CDR3 sequence is 14 residues long. After removal of 4 bases from V and 1 base from J, the junction contained 4 bases not matched to a gene. CDR1 SGHRS and CDR2 YFSETQ come from the germline V gene.

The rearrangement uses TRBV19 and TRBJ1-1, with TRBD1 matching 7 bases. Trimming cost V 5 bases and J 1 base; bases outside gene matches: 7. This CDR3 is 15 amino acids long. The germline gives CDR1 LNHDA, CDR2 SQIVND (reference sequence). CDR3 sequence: CASSVPGQRNTEAFF. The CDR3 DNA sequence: TGTGCCAGTAGTGTCCCGGGACAGAGGAACACTGAAGCTTTCTTT.

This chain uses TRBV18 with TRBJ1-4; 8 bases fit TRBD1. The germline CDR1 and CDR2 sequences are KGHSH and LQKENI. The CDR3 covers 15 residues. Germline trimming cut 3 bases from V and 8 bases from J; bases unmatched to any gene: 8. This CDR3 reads CASSPLGQGSEKLFF. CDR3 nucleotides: TGTGCCAGCTCACCCTTAGGACAGGGAAGCGAAAAACTGTTTTTT.

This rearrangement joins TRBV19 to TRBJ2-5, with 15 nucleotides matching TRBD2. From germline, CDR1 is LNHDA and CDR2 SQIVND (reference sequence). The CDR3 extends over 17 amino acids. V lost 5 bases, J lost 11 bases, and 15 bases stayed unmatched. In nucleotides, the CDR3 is TGTGCCAGTAGTGGAAGCGGGACTAGCGGGAGGTCTGGTGAACAGTACTTC. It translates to CASSGSGTSGRSGEQYF.

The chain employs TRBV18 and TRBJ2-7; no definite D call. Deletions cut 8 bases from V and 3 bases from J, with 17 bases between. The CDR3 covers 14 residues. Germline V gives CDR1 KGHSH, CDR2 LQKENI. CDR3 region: CASRPAGQHYEQYF. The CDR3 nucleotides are TGTGCCAGCCGACCCGCCGGGCAGCACTACGAGCAGTACTTC. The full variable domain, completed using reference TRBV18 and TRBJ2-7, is NAGVMQNPRHLVRRRGQEARLRCSPMKGHSHVYWYRQLPEEGLKFMVYLQKENIIDESGMPKERFSAEFPKEGPSILRIQQVVRGDSAAYFCASRPAGQHYEQYFGPGTRLTVT.

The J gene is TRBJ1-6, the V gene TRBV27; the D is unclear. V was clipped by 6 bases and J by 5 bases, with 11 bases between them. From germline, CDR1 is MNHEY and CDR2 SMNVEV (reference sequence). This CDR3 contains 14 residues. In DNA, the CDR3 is TGTGCCAGCAGCCCCGGGTCACATAATTCACCCCTCCACTTT. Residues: CASSPGSHNSPLHF.